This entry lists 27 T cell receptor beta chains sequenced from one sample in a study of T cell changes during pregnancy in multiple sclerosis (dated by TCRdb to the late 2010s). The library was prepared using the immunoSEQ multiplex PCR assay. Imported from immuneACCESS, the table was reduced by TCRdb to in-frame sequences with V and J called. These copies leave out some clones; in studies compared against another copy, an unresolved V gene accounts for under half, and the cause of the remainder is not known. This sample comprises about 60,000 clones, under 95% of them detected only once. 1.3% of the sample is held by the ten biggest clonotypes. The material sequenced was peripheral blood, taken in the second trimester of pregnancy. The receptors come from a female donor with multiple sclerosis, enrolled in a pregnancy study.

CDR3 bases: TGCGCCAGCAGCGCGGACAGCTATAACTATGGCTACACCTTC. Its translation: CASSADSYNYGYTF. The chain links TRBV5-1 to TRBJ1-2; D might be TRBD1 (6 bases). Per germline, CDR1 SGHRS and CDR2 YFSETQ. Trimming removed 4 bases from V and 1 base from J, with 11 bases in between. The CDR3 loop spans 14 amino acids.

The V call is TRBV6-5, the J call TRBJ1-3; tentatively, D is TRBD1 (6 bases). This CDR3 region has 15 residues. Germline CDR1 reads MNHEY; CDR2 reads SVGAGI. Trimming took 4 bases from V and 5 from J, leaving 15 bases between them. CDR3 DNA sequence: TGTGCCAGCAGTTCTACTCTCCGGGACAGAAACACCATATATTTT. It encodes CASSSTLRDRNTIYF.

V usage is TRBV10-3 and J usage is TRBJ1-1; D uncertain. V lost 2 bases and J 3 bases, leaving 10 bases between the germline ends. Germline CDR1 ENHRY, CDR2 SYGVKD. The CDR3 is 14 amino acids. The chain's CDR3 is CAISEADTYTEAFF. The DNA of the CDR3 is TGTGCCATCAGTGAGGCCGATACTTACACTGAAGCTTTCTTT.

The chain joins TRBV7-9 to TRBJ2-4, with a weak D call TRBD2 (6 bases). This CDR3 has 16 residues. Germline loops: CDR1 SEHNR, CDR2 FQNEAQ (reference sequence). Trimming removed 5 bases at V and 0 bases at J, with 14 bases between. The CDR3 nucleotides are TGTGCCAGCAGCCCCGCGGGACCCTTAGCCAAAAACATTCAGTACTTC. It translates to CASSPAGPLAKNIQYF.

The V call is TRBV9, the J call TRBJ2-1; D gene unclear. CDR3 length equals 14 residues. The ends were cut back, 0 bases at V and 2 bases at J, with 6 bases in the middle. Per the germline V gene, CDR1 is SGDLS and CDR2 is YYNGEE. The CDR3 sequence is CASSVDGAYNEQFF. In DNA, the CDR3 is TGTGCCAGCAGCGTAGACGGAGCCTACAATGAGCAGTTCTTC.

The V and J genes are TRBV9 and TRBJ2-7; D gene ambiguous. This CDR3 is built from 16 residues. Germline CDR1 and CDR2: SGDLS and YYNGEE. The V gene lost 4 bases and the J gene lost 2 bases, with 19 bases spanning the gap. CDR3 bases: TGTGCCAGCAGCCCCCATGGGCGTTCTTCTCCCTACGAGCAGTACTTC. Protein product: CASSPHGRSSPYEQYF.

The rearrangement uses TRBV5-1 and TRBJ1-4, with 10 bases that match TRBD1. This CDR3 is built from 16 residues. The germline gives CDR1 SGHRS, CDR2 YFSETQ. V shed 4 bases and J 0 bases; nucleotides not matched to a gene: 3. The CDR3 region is CASSQGQGSTNEKLFF. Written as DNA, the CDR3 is TGCGCCAGCAGCCAGGGACAGGGGTCAACTAATGAAAAACTGTTTTTT.

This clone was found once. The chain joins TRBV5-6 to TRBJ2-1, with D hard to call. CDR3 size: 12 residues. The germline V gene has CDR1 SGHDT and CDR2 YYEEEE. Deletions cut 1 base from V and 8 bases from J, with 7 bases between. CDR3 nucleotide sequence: TGTGCCAGCAGCTTGAGCTTTTATGAGCAGTTCTTC. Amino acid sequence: CASSLSFYEQFF.

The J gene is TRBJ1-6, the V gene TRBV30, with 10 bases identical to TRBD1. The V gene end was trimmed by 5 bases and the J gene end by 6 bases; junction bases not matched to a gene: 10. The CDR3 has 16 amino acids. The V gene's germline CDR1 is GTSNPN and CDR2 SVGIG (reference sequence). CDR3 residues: CAWETTGGGGNSPLHF. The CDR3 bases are TGTGCCTGGGAAACGACAGGGGGCGGGGGTAATTCACCCCTCCACTTT.

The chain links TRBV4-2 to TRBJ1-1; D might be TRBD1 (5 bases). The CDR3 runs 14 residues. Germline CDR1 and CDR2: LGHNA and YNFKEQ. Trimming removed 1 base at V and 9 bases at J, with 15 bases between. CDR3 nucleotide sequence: TGTGCCAGCAGCCAAGCTAACTCAGGGTCTCAAGCTTTCTTT. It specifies CASSQANSGSQAFF.

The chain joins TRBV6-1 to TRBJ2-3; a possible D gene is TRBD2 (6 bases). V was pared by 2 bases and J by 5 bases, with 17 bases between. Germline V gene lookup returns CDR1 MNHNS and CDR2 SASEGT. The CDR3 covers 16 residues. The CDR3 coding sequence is TGTGCCAGCAGTGAAAGGCCTAGCGAATGGGGAGATACGCAGTATTTT. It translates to CASSERPSEWGDTQYF.

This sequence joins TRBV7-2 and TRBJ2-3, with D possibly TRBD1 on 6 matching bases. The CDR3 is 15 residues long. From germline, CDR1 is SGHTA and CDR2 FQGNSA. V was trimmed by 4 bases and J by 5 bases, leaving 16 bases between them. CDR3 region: CASSYAGVSIDTQYF. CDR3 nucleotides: TGTGCCAGCAGCTACGCAGGGGTTTCGATAGATACGCAGTATTTT.

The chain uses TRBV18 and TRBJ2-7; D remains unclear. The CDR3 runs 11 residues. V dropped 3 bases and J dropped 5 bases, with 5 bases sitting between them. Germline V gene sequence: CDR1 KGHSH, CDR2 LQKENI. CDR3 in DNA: TGTGCCAGCTCACCTAATCACGAGCAGTACTTC. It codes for CASSPNHEQYF.

The CDR3 spells CASSLRAYSGGYNEQFF. The CDR3 nucleotides are TGCGCCAGCAGCCTGCGGGCATATAGCGGGGGATACAATGAGCAGTTCTTC. The chain recombines TRBV5-1 with TRBJ2-1; 9 bases agree with TRBD2. The CDR3 has 17 amino acids. The germline CDR1 and CDR2 sequences are SGHRS and YFSETQ. J was trimmed by 4 bases and V by 4 bases; bases with no gene match: 12.

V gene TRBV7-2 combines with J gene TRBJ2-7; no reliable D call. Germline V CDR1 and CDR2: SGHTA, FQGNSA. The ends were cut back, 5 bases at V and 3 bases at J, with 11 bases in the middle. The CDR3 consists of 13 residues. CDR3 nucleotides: TGTGCCAGCAGCCCCAGTGTTTACTACGAGCAGTACTTC. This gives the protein CASSPSVYYEQYF.

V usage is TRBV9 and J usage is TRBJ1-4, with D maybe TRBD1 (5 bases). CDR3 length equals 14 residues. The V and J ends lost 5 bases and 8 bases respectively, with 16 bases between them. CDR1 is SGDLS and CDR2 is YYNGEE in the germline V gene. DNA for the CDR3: TGTGCCAGCAGTGGCGGCAGGGCAGGCGAAAAACTGTTTTTT. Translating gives CASSGGRAGEKLFF.

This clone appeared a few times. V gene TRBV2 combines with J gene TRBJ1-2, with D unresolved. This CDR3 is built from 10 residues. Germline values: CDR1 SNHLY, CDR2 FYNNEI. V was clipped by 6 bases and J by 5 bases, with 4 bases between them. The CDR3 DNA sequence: TGTGCCAGCAGCGGGTATGGCTACACCTTC. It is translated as CASSGYGYTF.

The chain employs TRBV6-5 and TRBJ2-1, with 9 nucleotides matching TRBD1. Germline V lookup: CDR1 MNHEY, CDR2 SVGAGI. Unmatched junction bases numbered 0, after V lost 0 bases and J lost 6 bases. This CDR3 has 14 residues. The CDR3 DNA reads TGTGCCAGCAGTTACTCGACAGGGGGCAATGAGCAGTTCTTC. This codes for CASSYSTGGNEQFF.

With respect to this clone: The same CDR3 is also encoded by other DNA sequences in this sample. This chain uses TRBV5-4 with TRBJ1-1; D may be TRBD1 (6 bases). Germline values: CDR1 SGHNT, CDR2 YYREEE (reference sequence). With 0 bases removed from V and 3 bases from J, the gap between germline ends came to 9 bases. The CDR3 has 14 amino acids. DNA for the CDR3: TGTGCCAGCAGCTTGGTAGGGGGGGACACTGAAGCTTTCTTT. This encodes CASSLVGGDTEAFF.

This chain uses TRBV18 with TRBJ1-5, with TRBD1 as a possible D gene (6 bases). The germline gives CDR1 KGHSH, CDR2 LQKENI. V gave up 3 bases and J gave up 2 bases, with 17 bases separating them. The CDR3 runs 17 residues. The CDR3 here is CASSPPPEGVGNQPQHF. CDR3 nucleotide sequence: TGTGCCAGCTCACCCCCCCCCGAGGGGGTCGGCAATCAGCCCCAGCATTTT.

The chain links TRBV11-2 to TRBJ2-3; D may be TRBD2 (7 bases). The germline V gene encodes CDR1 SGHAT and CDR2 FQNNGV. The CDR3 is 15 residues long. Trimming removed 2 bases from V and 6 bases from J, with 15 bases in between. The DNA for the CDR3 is TGTGCCAGCAGCTTAAGCGGGACATCAGGTGATACGCAGTATTTT. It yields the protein CASSLSGTSGDTQYF.

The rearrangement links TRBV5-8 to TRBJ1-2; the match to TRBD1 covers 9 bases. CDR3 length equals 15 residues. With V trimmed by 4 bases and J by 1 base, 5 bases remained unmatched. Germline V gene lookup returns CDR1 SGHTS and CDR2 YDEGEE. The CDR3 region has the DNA TGTGCCAGCAGCGGTGGGACAGGGCTTAACTATGGCTACACCTTC. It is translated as CASSGGTGLNYGYTF.

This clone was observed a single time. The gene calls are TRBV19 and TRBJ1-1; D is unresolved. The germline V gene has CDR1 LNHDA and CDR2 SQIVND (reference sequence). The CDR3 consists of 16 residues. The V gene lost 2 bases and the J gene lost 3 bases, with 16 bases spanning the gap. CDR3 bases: TGTGCCAGTAGTATACGTAACGGAGGGAGGGACACTGAAGCTTTCTTT. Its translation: CASSIRNGGRDTEAFF. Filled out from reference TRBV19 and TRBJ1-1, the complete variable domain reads DGGITQSPKYLFRKEGQNVTLSCEQNLNHDAMYWYRQDPGQGLRLIYYSQIVNDFQKGDIAEGYSVSREKKESFPLTVTSAQKNPTAFYLCASSIRNGGRDTEAFFGQGTRLTVV.

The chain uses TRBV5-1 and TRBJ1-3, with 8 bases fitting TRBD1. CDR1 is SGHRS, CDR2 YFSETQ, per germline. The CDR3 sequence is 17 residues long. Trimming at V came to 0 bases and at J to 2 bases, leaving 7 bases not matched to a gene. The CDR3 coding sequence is TGCGCCAGCAGCTTGGCCCCAACAGGGGGGCCTGGAAACACCATATATTTT. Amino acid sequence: CASSLAPTGGPGNTIYF.

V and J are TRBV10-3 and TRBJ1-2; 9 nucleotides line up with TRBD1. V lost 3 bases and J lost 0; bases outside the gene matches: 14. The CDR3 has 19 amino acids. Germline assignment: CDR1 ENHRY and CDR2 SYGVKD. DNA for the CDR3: TGTGCCATCAGTGACCCCCTTCGCCCGACAGGGGGAGCTAACTATGGCTACACCTTC. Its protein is CAISDPLRPTGGANYGYTF.

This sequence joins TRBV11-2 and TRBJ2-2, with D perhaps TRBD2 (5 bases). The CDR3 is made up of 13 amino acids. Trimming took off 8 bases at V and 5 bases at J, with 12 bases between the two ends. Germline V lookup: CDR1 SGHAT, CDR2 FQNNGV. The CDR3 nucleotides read TGTGCCAGCGCTACGGGGAGAACCGGGGAGCTGTTTTTT. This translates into CASATGRTGELFF. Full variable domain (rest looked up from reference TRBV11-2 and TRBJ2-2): EAGVAQSPRYKIIEKRQSVAFWCNPISGHATLYWYQQILGQGPKLLIQFQNNGVVDDSQLPKDRFSAERLKGVDSTLKIQPAKLEDSAVYLCASATGRTGELFFGEGSRLTVL.

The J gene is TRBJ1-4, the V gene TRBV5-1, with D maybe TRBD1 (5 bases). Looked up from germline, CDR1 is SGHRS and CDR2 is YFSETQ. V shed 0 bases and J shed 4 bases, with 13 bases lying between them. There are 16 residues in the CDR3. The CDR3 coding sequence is TGCGCCAGCAGCTTGGGAACGGCGGGGGATAATGAAAAACTGTTTTTT. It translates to CASSLGTAGDNEKLFF.